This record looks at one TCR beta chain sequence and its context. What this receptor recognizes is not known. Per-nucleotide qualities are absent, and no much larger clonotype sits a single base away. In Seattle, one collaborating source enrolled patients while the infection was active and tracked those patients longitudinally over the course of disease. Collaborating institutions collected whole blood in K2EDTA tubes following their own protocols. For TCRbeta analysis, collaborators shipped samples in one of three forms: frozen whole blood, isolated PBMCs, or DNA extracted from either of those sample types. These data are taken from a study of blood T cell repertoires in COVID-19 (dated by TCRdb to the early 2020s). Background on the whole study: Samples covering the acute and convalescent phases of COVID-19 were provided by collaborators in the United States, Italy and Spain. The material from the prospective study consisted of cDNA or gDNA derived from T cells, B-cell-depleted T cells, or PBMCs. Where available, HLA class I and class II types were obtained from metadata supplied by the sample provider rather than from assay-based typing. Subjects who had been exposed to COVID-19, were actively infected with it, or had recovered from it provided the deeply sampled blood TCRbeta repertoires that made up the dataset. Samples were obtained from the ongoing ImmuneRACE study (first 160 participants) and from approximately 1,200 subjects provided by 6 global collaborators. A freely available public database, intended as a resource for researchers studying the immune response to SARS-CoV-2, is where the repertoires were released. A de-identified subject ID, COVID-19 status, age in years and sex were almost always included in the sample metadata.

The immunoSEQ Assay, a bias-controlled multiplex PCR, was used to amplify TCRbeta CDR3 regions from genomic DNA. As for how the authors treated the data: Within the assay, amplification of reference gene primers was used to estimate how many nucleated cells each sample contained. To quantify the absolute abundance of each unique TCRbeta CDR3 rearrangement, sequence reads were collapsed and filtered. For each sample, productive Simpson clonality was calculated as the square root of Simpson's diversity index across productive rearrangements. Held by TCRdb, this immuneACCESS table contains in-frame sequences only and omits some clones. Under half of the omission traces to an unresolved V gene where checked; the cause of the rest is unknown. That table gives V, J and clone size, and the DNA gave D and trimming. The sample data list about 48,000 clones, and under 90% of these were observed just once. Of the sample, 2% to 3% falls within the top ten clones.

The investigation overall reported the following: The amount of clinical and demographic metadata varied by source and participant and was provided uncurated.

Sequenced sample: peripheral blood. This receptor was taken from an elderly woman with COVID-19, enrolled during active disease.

The CDR3 corresponds to CASSLVTGIRSPLHF. DNA sequence: TGTGCCAGCAGCTTAGTAACAGGGATCAGATCACCCCTCCACTTT. This chain joins TRBV11-2 to TRBJ1-6, with TRBD1 as a weak D call on 6 bases. V drops 1 base and J drops 10 bases, leaving 14 bases in between. Measured from the cysteine to the phenylalanine, the CDR3 is 15 residues long. Only the CDR3 part of the read is kept: 45 bases, read in frame from the first base. The germline V gene sets CDR1 to SGHAT and CDR2 to FQNNGV.